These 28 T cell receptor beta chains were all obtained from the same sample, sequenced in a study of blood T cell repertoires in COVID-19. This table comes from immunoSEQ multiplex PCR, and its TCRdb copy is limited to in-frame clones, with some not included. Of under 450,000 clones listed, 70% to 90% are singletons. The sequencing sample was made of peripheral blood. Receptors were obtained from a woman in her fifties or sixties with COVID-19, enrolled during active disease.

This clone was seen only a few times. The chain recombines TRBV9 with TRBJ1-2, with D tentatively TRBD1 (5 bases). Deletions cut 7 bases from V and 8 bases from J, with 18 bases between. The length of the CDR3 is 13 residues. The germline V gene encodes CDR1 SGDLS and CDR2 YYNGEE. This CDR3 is CASRGEGAAGYTF. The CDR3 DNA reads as TGTGCCAGCCGTGGGGAAGGGGCGGCGGGCTACACCTTC.

CDR3 amino acids: CASSYSMAGEETQYF. The CDR3 region has the DNA TGTGCCAGCAGTTACTCGATGGCAGGCGAGGAGACCCAGTACTTC. The V and J genes are TRBV6-5 and TRBJ2-5; D not resolved. In germline, CDR1 is MNHEY, CDR2 SVGAGI. V was clipped by 0 bases and J by 5 bases, with 13 bases between them. CDR3 length: 15 amino acids.

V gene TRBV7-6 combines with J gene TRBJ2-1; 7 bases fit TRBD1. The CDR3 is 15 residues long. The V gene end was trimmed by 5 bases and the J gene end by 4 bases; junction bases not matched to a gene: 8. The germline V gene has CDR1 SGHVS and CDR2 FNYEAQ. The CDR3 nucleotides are TGTGCCAGCAGCATAGGGGGCCCGCGGTACAATGAGCAGTTCTTC. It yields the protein CASSIGGPRYNEQFF.

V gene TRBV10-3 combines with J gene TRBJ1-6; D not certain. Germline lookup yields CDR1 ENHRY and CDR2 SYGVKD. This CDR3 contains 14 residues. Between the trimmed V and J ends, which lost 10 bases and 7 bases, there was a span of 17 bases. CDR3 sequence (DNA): TGTGCCACTAACGACCCAGAGGCCAATTCACCCCTCCACTTT. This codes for CATNDPEANSPLHF.

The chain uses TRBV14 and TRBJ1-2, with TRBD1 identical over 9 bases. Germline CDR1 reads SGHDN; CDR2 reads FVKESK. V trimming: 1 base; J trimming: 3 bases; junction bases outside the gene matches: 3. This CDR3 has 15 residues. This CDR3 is CASSQGTGADYGYTF. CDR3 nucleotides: TGTGCCAGCAGCCAAGGGACAGGGGCTGACTATGGCTACACCTTC.

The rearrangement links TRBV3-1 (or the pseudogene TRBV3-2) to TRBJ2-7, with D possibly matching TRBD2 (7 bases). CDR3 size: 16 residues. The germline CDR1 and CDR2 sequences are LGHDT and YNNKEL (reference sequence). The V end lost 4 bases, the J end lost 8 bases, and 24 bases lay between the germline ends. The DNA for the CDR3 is TGTGCCAGCAGCCCCCGAATCGGGCGGGGGCTCTTACAGCAGTACTTC. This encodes CASSPRIGRGLLQQYF.

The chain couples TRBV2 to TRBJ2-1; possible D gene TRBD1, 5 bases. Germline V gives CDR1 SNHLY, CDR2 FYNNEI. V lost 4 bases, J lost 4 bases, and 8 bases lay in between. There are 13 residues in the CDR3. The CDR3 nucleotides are TGTGCCAGCAGTGTTGCAGGGTACAATGAGCAGTTCTTC. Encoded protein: CASSVAGYNEQFF.

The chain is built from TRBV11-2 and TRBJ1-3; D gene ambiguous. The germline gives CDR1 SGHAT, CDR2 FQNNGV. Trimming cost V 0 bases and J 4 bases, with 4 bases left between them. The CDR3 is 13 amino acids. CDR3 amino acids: CASSLDPGNTIYF. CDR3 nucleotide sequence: TGTGCCAGCAGCTTAGACCCGGGAAACACCATATATTTT.

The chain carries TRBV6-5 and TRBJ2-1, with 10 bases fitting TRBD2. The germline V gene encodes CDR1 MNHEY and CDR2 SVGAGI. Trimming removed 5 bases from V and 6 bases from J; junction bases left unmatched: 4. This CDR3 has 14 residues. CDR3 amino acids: CASSSGGASNEQFF. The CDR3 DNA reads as TGTGCCAGCAGTAGCGGGGGGGCCTCCAATGAGCAGTTCTTC.

CDR3 bases: TGTGCCAGCAGTAGACGGGTGAACACCGGGGAGCTGTTTTTT. It is translated as CASSRRVNTGELFF. This chain joins TRBV6-4 and TRBJ2-2; D call uncertain. Trimming removed 5 bases at V and 1 base at J, with 8 bases between. Germline lookup yields CDR1 MRHNA and CDR2 SNTAGT. CDR3 length equals 14 residues.

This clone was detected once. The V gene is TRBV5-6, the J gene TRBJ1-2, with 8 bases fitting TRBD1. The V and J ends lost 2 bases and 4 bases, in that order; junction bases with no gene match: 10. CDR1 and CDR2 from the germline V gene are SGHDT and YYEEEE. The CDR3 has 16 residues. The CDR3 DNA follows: TGTGCCAGCAGCTTACGACAGGGGTCCCCCCTCTATGGCTACACCTTC. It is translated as CASSLRQGSPLYGYTF.

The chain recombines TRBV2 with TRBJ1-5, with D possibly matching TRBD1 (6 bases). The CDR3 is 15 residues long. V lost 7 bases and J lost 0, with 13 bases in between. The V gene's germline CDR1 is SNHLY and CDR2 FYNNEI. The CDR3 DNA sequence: TGTGCCAGCAAGAGGTTAGGGGGTAGCAATCAGCCCCAGCATTTT. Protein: CASKRLGGSNQPQHF. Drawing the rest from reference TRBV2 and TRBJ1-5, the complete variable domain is EPEVTQTPSHQVTQMGQEVILRCVPISNHLYFYWYRQILGQKVEFLVSFYNNEISEKSEIFDDQFSVERPDGSNFTLKIRSTKLEDSAMYFCASKRLGGSNQPQHFGDGTRLSIL.

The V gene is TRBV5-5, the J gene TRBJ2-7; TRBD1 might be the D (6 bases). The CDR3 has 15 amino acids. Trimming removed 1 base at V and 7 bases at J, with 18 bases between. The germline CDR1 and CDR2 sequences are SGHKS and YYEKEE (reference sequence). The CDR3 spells CASSLFVLGAGEQYF. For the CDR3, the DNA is TGTGCCAGCAGCTTGTTCGTTCTGGGGGCAGGGGAGCAGTACTTC.

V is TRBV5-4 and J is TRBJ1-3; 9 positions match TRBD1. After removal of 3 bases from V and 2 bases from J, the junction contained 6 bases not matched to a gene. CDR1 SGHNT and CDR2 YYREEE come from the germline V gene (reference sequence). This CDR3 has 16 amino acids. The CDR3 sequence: CASSSTGGYPGNTIYF. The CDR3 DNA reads TGTGCCAGCAGCTCCACAGGGGGCTACCCTGGAAACACCATATATTTT.

The CDR3 reads CASSFYPDRSTGELFF. The DNA of the CDR3 is TGCGCCAGCAGCTTTTATCCTGACAGATCCACCGGGGAGCTGTTTTTT. The rearrangement joins TRBV5-1 to TRBJ2-2, with D perhaps TRBD1 (5 bases). There are 16 residues in the CDR3. Trimming took 2 bases from V and 4 from J, leaving 15 bases between them. Looked up from germline, CDR1 is SGHRS and CDR2 is YFSETQ.

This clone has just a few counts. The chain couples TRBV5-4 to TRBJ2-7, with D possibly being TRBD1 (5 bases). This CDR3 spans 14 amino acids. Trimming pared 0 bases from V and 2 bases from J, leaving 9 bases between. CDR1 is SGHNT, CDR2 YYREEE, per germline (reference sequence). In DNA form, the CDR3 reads TGTGCCAGCAGCTTGGCCATGGACACCTACGAGCAGTACTTC. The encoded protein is CASSLAMDTYEQYF.

The DNA for the CDR3 is TGTGCCAGCTCACCACCGGCGGGGGGCGTATGGGAGACCCAGTACTTC. Its translation is CASSPPAGGVWETQYF. The chain links TRBV18 to TRBJ2-5, with 8 positions matching TRBD2. Germline V CDR1 and CDR2: KGHSH, LQKENI. V lost 0 bases and J lost 5; bases outside the gene matches: 8. The CDR3 contains 16 residues. Looking up the rest from reference TRBV18 and TRBJ2-5 gives the full variable domain: NAGVMQNPRHLVRRRGQEARLRCSPMKGHSHVYWYRQLPEEGLKFMVYLQKENIIDESGMPKERFSAEFPKEGPSILRIQQVVRGDSAAYFCASSPPAGGVWETQYFGPGTRLLVL.

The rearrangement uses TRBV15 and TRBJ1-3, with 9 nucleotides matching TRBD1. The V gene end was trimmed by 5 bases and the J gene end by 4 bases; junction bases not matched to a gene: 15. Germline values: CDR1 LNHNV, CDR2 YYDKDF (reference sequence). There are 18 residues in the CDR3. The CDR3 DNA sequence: TGTGCCACCAGCTACCACCCGGGACAGGGTTTAGCCGGAAACACCATATATTTT. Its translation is CATSYHPGQGLAGNTIYF.

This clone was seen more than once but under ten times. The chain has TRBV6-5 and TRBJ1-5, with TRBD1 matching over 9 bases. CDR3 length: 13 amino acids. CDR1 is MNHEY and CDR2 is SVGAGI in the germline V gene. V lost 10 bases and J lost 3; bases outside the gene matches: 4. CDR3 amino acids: CATRTGDNQPQHF. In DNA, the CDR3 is TGTGCCACCCGGACAGGGGACAATCAGCCCCAGCATTTT.

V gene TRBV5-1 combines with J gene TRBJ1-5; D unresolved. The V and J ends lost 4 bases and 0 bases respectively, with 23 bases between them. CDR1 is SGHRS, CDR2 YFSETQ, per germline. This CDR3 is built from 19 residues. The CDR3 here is CASSLPFPRRFYSNQPQHF. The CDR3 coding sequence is TGCGCCAGCAGCCTCCCCTTTCCCCGCAGGTTCTATAGCAATCAGCCCCAGCATTTT.

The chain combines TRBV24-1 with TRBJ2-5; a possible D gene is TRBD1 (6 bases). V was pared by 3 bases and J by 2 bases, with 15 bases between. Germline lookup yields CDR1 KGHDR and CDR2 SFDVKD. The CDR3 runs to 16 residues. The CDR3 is CATSDPADSPQETQYF. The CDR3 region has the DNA TGTGCCACCAGTGATCCCGCGGACAGCCCTCAAGAGACCCAGTACTTC.

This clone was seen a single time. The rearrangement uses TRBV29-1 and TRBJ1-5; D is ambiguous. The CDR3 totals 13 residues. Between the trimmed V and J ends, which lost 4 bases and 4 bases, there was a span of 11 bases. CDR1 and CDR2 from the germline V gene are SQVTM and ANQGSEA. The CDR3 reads CSVGLQNNQPQHF. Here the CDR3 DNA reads TGCAGCGTTGGGTTACAGAATAATCAGCCCCAGCATTTT.

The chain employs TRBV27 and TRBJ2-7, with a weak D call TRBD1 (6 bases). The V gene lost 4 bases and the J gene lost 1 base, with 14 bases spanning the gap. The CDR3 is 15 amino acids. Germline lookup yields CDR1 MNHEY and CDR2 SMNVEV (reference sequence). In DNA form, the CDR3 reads TGTGCCAGCAGTTCTACAGGGCTAGGATCCTACGAGCAGTACTTC. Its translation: CASSSTGLGSYEQYF.

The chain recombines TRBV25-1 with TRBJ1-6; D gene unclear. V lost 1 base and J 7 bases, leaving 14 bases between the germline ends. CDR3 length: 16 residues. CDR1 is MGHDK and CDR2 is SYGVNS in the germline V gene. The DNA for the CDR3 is TGTGCCAGCAGTGAATCGGCGGGAGTAGTAAATTCACCCCTCCACTTT. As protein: CASSESAGVVNSPLHF.

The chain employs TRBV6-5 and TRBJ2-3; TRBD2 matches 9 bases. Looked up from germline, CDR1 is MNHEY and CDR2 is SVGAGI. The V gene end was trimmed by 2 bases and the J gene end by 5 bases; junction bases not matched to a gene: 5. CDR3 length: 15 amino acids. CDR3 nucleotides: TGTGCCAGCAGTTACGAGTTAGCGGGGGTAGATACGCAGTATTTT. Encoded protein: CASSYELAGVDTQYF.

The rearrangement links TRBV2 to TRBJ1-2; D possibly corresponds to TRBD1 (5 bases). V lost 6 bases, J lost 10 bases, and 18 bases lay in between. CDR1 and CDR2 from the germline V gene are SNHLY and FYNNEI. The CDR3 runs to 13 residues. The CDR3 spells CASRGPGEADYTF. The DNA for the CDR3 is TGTGCCAGCAGGGGGCCCGGGGAGGCGGACTACACCTTC. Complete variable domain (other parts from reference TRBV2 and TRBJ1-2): EPEVTQTPSHQVTQMGQEVILRCVPISNHLYFYWYRQILGQKVEFLVSFYNNEISEKSEIFDDQFSVERPDGSNFTLKIRSTKLEDSAMYFCASRGPGEADYTFGSGTRLTVV.

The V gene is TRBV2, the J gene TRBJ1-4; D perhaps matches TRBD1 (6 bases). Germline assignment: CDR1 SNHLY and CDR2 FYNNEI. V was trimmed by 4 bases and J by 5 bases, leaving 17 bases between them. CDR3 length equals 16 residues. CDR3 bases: TGTGCCAGCAGTGTCCTGGATCAGGGGTCGAATGAAAAACTGTTTTTT. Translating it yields CASSVLDQGSNEKLFF. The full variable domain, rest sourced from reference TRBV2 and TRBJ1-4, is EPEVTQTPSHQVTQMGQEVILRCVPISNHLYFYWYRQILGQKVEFLVSFYNNEISEKSEIFDDQFSVERPDGSNFTLKIRSTKLEDSAMYFCASSVLDQGSNEKLFFGSGTQLSVL.

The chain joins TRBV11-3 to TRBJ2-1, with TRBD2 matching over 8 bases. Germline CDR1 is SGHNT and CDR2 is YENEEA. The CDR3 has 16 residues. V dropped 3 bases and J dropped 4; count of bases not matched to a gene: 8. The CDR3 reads CASSFLAGRGYNEQFF. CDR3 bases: TGTGCCAGCAGCTTTTTAGCGGGGCGGGGGTACAATGAGCAGTTCTTC.